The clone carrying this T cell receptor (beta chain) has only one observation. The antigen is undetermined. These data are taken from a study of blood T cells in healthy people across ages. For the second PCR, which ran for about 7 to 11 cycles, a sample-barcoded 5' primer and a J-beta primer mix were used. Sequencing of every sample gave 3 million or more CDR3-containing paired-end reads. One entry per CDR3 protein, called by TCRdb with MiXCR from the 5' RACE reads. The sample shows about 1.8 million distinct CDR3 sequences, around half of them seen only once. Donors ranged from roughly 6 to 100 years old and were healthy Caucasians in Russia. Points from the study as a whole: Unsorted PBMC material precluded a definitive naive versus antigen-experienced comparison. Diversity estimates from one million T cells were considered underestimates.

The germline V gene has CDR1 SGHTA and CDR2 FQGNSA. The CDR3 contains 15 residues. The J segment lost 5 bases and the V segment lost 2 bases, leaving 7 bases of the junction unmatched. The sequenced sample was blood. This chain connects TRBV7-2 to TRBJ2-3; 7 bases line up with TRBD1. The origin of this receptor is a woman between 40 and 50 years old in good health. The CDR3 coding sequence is TGTGCCAGCAGCTTAATGGTAGGGGGCAAAGATACGCAGTATTTT. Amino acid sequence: CASSLMVGGKDTQYF. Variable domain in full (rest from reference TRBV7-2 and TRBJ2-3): GAGVSQSPSNKVTEKGKDVELRCDPISGHTALYWYRQSLGQGLEFLIYFQGNSAPDKSGLPSDRFSAERTGGSVSTLTIQRTQQEDSAVYLCASSLMVGGKDTQYFGPGTRLTVL.